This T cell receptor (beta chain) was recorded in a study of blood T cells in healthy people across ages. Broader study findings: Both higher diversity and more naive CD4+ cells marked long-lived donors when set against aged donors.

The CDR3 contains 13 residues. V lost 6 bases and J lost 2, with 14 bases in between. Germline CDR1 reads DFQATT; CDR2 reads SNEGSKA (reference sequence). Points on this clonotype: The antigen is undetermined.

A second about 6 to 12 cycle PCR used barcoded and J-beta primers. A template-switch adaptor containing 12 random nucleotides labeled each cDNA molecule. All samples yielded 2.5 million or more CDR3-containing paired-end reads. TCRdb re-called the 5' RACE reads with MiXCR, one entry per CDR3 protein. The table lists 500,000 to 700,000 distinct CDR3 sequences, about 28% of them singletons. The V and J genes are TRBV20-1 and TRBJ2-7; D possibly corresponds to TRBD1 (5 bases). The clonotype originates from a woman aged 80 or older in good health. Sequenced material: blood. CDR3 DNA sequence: TGCAGTGCAGGGGCAGCGTCGGCCTACGAGCAGTACTTC. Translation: CSAGAASAYEQYF.